The entry below gives a single T cell receptor beta chain sequence along with its context. In the authors' workflow: For nucleated cells, counts were estimated from reference gene primer amplification. The method was immunoSEQ multiplex PCR; TCRdb's version includes in-frame clones alone and lacks a portion of them. Clonal size and the V and J genes are those of that table, whereas D and trimming came from the DNA. This sample carries about 260,000 clones, 88% of them seen once, and the ten largest clones take 11%. This specimen comes from a study of blood T cell repertoires in COVID-19. Study summary: Sites across the United States, Italy and Spain contributed samples from acute and convalescent COVID-19.

CDR3 length equals 15 residues. Per germline, CDR1 KGHSH and CDR2 LQKENI. The trim removed 2 bases at V and 7 bases at J, leaving 5 bases unmatched. The material sequenced was peripheral blood. The clonotype comes from a woman in her twenties or thirties with COVID-19, enrolled during active disease. This chain links TRBV18 with TRBJ2-3; TRBD1 aligns across 11 bases. CDR3: CASSPSGQGAHTQYF. DNA for the CDR3: TGTGCCAGCTCACCAAGCGGACAGGGGGCACATACGCAGTATTTT.